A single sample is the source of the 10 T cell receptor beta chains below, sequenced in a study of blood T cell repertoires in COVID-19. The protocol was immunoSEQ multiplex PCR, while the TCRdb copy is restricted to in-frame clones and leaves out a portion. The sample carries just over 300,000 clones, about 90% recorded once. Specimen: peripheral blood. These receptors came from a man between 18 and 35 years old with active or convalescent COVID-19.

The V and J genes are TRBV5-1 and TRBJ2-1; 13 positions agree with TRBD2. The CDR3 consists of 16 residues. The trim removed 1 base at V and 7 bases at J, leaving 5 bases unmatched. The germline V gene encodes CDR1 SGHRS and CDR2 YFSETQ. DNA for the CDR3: TGCGCCAGCAGCTTGACTCCGGGACTAGCGGGGAATGAGCAGTTCTTC. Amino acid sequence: CASSLTPGLAGNEQFF.

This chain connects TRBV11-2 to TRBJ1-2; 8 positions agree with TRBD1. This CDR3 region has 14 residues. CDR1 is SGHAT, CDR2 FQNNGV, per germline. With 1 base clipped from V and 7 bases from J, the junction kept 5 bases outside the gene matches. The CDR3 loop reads CASSLVDRGFGYTF. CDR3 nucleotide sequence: TGTGCCAGCAGCTTAGTTGACAGGGGTTTTGGCTACACCTTC.

The CDR3 sequence: CASSFRIVGRTETQYF. CDR3 nucleotides: TGTGCCAGCAGCTTTCGTATAGTTGGGAGAACAGAGACCCAGTACTTC. The chain is built from TRBV11-2 and TRBJ2-5; weak D call: TRBD2 (5 bases). Germline CDR1 and CDR2: SGHAT and FQNNGV. Deletions cut 3 bases from V and 4 bases from J, with 18 bases between. CDR3 length equals 16 residues. Full variable domain (outside the CDR3, taken from reference TRBV11-2 and TRBJ2-5): EAGVAQSPRYKIIEKRQSVAFWCNPISGHATLYWYQQILGQGPKLLIQFQNNGVVDDSQLPKDRFSAERLKGVDSTLKIQPAKLEDSAVYLCASSFRIVGRTETQYFGPGTRLLVL.

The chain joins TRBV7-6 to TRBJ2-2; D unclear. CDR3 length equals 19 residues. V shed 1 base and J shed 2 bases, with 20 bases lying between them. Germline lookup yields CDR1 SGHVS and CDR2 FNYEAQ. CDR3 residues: CASSLEAPGFPENTGELFF. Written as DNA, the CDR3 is TGTGCCAGCAGCTTAGAAGCCCCCGGTTTTCCCGAAAACACCGGGGAGCTGTTTTTT. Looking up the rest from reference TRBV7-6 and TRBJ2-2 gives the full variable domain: GAGVSQSPRYKVTKRGQDVALRCDPISGHVSLYWYRQALGQGPEFLTYFNYEAQQDKSGLPNDRFSAERPEGSISTLTIQRTEQRDSAMYRCASSLEAPGFPENTGELFFGEGSRLTVL.

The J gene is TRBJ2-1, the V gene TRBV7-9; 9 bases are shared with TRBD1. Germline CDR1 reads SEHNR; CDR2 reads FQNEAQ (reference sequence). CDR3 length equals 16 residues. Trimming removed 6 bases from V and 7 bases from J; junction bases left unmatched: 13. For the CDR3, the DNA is TGTGCCAGCAGTTCTACCCCGGGACAGGGTTCGAATGAGCAGTTCTTC. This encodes CASSSTPGQGSNEQFF.

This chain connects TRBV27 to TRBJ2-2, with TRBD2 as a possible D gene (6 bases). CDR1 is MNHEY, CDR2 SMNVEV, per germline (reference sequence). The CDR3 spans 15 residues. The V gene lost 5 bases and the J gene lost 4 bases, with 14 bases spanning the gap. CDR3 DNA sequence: TGTGCCAGCAGTCCACTATTGGGGGGCACCGGGGAGCTGTTTTTT. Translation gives CASSPLLGGTGELFF.

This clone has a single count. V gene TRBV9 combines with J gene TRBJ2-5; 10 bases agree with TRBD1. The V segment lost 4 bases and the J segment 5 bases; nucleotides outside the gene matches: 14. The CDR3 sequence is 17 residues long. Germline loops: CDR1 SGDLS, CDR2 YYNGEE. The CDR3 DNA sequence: TGTGCCAGCAGCACCCGGGACAGGGGTCTTGTCAGGGAGACCCAGTACTTC. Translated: CASSTRDRGLVRETQYF.

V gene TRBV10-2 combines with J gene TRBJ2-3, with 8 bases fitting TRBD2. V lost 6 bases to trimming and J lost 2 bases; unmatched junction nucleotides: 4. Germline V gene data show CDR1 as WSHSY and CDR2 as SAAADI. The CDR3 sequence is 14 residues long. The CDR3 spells CASSERGTTDTQYF. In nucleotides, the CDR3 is TGCGCCAGCAGCGAGCGGGGGACCACAGATACGCAGTATTTT.

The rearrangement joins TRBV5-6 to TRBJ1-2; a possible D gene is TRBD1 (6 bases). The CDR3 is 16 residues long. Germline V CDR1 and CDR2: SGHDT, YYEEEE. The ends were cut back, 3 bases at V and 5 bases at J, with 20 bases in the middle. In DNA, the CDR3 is TGTGCCAGCAGCTCCGTCCCGGGGGGCGCGAAGTATGGCTACACCTTC. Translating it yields CASSSVPGGAKYGYTF.

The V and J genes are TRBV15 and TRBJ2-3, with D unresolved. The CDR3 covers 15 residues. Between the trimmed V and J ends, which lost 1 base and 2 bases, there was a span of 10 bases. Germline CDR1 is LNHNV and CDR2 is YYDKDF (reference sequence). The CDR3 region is CATSRGAVYTDTQYF. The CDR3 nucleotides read TGTGCCACCAGCAGAGGTGCGGTGTACACAGATACGCAGTATTTT.